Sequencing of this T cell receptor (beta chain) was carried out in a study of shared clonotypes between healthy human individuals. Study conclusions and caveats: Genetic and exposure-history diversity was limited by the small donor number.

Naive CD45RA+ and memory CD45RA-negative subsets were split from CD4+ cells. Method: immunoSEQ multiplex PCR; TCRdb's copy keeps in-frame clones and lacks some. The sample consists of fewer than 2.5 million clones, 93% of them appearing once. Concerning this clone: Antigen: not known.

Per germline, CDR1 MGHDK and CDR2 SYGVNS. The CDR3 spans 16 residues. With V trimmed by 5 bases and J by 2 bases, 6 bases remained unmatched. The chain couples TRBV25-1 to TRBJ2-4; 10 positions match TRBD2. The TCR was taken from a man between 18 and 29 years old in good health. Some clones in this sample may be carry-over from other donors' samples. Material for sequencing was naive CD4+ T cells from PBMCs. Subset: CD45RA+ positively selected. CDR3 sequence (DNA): TGTGCCAGCAGTCAAGGACTAGCGGAGACCAAAAACATTCAGTACTTC. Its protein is CASSQGLAETKNIQYF.